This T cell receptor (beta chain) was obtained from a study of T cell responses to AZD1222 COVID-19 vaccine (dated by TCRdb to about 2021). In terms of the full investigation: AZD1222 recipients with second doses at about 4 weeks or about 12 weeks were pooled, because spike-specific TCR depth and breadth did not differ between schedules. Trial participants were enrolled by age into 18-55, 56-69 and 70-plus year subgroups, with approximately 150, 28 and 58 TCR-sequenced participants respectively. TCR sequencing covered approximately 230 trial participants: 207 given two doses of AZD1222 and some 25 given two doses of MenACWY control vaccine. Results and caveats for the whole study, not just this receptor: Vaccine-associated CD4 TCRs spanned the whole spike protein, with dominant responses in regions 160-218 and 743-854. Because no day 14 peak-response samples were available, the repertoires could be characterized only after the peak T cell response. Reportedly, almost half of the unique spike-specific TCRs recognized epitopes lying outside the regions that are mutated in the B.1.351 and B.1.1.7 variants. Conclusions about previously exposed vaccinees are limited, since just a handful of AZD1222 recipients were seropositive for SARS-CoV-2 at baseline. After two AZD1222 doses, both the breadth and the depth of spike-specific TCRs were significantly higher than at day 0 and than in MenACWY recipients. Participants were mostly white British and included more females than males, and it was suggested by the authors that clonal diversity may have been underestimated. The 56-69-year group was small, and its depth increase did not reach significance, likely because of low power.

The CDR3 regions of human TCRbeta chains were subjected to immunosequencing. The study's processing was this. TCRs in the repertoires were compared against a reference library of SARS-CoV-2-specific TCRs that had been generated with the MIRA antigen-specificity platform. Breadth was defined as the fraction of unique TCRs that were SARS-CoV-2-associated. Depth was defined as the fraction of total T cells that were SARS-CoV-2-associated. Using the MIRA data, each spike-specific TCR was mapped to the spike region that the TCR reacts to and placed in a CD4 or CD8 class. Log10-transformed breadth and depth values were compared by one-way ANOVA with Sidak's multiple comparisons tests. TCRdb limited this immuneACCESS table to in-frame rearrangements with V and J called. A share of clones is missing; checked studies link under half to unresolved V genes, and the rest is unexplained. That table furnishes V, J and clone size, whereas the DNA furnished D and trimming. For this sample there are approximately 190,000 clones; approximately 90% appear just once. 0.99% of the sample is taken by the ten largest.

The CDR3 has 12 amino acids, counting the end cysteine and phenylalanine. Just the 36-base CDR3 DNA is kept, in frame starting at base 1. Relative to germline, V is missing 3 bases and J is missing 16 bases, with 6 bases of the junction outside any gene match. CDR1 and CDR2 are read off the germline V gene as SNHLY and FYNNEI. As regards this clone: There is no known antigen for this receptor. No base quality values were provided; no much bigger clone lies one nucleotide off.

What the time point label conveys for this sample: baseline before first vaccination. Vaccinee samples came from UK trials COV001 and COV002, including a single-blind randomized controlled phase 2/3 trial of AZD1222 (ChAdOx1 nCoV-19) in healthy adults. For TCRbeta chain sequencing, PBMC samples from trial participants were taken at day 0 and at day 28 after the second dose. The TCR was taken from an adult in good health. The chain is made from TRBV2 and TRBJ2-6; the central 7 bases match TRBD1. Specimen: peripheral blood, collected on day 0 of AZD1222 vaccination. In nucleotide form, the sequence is TGTGCCAGCAGTGAGGGTGACAGGGAACTGACTTTC. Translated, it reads CASSEGDRELTF.